The rows below give T cell receptor beta chains drawn from one sample of a study of control samples from healthy donors and cancer patients. The protocol was immunoSEQ multiplex PCR, while the TCRdb copy is restricted to in-frame clones and leaves out a portion. The sample comprises over 200,000 clones, approximately 80% of which are singletons, and 13% rests with the top ten. Sequenced material: PBMCs. These receptors were obtained from a woman aged 55 to 70 with lung cancer. Both conserved end residues are part of each CDR3. Fields, in order: V gene, J gene, CDR3 protein.

TRBV3-1/TRBV3-2	TRBJ1-2	CASNVGRRQHYGYTF
TRBV2	TRBJ1-3	CASSTQGGNTIYF
TRBV14	TRBJ2-7	CASISVDYEQYF
TRBV7-6	TRBJ2-7	CASSLGKGPLYEQYF
TRBV5-1	TRBJ2-1	CASSSDYNEQFF
TRBV10-3	TRBJ2-2	CAISDGRARTGELFF
TRBV6-6	TRBJ1-2	CASSSRGRGSGYTF
TRBV2	TRBJ2-7	CASTTHYEQYF
TRBV19	TRBJ2-1	CASSDYRRNEQFF
TRBV11-2	TRBJ2-7	CASSLGVGAYEQYF
TRBV7-2	TRBJ2-7	CASRSSGTYEQYF
TRBV3-1/TRBV3-2	TRBJ2-2	CASSQEDRGGELFF
TRBV7-8	TRBJ2-3	CASSLARLAGGTTDTQYF
TRBV7-3	TRBJ1-2	CASSLGTAPYGYTF
TRBV6-5	TRBJ1-1	CASSLQPRLNTEAFF
TRBV7-2	TRBJ2-1	CASSLESASYNEQFF
TRBV5-8	TRBJ1-6	CASSFDRARHSPLHF